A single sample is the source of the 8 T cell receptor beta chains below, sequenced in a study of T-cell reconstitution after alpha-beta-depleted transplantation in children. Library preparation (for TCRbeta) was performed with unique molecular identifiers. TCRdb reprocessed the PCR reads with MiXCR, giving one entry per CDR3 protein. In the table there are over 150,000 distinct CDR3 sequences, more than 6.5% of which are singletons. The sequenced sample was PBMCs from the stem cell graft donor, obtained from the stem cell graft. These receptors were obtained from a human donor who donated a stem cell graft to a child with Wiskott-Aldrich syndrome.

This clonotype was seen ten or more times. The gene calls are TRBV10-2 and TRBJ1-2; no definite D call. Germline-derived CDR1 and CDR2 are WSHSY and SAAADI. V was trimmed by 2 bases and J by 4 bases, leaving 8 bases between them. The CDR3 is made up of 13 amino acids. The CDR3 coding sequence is TGCGCCAGCAGTGAGACAGAGACCTATGGCTACACCTTC. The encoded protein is CASSETETYGYTF.

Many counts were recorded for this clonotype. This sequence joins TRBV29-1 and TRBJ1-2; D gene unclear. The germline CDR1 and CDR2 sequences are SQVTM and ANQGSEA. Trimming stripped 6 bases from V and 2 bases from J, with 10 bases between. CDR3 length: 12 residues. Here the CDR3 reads CSVRTENYGYTF. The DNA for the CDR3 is TGCAGCGTCAGGACGGAAAACTATGGCTACACCTTC.

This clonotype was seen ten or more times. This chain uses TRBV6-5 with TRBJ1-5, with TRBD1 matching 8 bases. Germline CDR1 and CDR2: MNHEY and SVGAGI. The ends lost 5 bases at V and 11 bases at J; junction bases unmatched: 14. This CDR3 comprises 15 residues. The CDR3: CASSPPPGQDRSQHF. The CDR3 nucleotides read TGTGCCAGCAGTCCGCCCCCGGGACAGGATAGGTCCCAGCATTTT.

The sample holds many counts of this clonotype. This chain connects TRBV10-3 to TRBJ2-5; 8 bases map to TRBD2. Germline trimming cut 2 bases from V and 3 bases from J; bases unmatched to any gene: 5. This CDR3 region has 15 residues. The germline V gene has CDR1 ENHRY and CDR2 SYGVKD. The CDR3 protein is CAISEGRGGKETQYF. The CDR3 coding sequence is TGTGCCATCAGTGAGGGTCGGGGGGGAAAAGAGACCCAGTACTTC.

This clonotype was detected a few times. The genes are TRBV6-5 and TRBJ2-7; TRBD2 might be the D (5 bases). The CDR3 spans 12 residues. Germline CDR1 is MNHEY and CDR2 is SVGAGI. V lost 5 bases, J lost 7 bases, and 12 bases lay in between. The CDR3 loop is CASSRRTGEQYF. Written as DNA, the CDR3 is TGTGCCAGCAGTAGACGGACTGGTGAGCAGTACTTC.

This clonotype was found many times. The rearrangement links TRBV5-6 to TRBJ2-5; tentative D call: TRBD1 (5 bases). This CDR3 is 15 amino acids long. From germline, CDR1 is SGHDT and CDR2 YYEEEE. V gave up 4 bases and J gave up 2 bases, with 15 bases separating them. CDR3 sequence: CASSTGIRGQETQYF. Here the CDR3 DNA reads TGTGCCAGCAGCACAGGCATCCGTGGGCAAGAGACCCAGTACTTC.

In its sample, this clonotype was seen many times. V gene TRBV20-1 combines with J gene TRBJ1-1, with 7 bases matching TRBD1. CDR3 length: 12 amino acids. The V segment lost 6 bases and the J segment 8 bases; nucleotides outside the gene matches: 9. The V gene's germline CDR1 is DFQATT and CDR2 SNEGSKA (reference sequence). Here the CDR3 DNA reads TGCAGTGCCTCAGGGGGAGGACTCGAAGCTTTCTTT. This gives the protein CSASGGGLEAFF.

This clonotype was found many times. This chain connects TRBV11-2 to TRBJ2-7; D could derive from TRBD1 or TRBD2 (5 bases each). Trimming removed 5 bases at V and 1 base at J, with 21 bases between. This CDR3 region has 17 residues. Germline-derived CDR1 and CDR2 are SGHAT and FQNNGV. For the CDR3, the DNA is TGTGCCAGCAGCCCCCGATTAATGGGGGAATTATCCTACGAGCAGTACTTC. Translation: CASSPRLMGELSYEQYF.